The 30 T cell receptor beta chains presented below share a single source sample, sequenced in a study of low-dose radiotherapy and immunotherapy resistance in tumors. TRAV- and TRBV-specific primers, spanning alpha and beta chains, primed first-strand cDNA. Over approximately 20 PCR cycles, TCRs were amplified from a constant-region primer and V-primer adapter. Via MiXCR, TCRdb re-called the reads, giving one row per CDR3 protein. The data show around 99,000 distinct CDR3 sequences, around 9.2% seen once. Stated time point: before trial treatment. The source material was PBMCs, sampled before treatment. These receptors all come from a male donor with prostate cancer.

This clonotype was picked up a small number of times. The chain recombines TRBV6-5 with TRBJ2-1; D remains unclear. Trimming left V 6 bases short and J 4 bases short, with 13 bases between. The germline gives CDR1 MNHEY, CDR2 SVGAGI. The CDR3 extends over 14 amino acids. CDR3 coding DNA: TGTGCCAGCAGCCCGAAGAACCCTTACAATGAGCAGTTCTTC. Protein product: CASSPKNPYNEQFF.

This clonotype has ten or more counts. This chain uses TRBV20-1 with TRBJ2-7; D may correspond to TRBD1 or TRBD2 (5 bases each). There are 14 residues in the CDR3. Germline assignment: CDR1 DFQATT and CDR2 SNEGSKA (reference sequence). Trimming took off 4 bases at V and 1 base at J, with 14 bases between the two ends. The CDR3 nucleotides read TGCAGTGCTACAACGCCGGGGCCATCCTACGAGCAGTACTTC. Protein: CSATTPGPSYEQYF.

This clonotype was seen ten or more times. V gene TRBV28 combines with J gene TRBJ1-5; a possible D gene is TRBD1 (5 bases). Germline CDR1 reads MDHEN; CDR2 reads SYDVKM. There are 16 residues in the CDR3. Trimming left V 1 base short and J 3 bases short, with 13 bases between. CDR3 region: CASSLLWGEDNQPQHF. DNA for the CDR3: TGTGCCAGCAGTTTATTATGGGGCGAAGACAATCAGCCCCAGCATTTT.

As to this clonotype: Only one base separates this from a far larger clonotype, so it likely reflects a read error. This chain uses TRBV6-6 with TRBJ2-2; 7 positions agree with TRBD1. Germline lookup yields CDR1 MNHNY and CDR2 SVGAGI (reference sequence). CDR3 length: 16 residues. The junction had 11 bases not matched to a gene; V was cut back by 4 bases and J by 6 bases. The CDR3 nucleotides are TGTGCCAGCAGTTCCCCGGGGACAGCCGGGGCCGGGGAGCTGTTTTTT. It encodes CASSSPGTAGAGELFF.

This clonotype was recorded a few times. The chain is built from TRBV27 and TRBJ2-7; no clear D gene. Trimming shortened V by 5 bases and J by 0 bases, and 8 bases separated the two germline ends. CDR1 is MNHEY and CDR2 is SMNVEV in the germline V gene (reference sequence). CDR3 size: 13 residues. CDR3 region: CASSPRSSYEQYF. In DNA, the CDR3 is TGTGCCAGCAGTCCAAGAAGCTCCTACGAGCAGTACTTC.

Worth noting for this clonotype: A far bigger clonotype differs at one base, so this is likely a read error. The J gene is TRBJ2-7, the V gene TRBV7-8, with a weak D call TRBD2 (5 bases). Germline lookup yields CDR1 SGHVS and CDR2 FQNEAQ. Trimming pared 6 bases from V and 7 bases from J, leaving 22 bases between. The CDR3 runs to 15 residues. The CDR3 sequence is CASRRTASSYNEQYF. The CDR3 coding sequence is TGTGCCAGCAGACGGACGGCTAGCTCCTACAATGAGCAGTACTTC.

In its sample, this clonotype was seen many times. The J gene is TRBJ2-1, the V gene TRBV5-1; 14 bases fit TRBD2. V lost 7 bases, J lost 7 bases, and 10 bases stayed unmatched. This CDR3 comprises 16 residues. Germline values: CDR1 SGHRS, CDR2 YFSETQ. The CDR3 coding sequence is TGCGCCAGCTGCTCAACGACTAGCGGGAGGGTTAATGAGCAGTTCTTC. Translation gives CASCSTTSGRVNEQFF.

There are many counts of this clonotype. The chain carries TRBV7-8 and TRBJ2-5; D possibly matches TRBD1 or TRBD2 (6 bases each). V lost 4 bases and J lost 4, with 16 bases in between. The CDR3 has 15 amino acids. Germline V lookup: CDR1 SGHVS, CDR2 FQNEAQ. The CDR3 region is CASSSGEATPETQYF. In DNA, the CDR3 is TGTGCCAGCAGCTCAGGGGAGGCGACCCCAGAGACCCAGTACTTC. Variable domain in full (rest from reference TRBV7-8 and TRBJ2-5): GAGVSQSPRYKVAKRGQDVALRCDPISGHVSLFWYQQALGQGPEFLTYFQNEAQLDKSGLPSDRFFAERPEGSVSTLKIQRTQQEDSAVYLCASSSGEATPETQYFGPGTRLLVL.

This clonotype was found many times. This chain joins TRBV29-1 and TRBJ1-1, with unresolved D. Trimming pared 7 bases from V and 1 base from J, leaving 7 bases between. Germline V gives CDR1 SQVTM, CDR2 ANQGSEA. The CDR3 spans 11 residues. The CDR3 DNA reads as TGCAGCGGACGCACGAACACTGAAGCTTTCTTT. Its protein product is CSGRTNTEAFF. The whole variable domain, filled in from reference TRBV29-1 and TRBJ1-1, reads SAVISQKPSRDICQRGTSLTIQCQVDSQVTMMFWYRQQPGQSLTLIATANQGSEATYESGFVIDKFPISRPNLTFSTLTVSNMSPEDSSIYLCSGRTNTEAFFGQGTRLTVV.

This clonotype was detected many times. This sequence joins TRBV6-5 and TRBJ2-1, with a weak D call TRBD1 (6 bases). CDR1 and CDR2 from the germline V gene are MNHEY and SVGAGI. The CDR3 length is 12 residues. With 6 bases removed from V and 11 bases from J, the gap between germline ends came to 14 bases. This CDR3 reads CASSQTGTKQFF. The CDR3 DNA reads TGTGCCAGCAGCCAAACCGGGACAAAGCAGTTCTTC.

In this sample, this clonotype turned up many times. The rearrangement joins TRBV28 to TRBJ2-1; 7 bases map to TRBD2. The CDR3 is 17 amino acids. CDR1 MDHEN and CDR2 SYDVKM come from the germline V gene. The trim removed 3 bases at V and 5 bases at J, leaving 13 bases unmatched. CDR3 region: CASSFPLVWRGNNEQFF. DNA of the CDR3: TGTGCCAGCAGTTTCCCCCTTGTATGGCGGGGGAACAATGAGCAGTTCTTC.

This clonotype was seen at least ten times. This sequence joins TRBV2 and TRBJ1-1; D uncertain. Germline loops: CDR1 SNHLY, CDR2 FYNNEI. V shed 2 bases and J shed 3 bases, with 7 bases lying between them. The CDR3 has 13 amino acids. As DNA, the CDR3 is TGTGCCAGCAGTGAATCTTGGGACACTGAAGCTTTCTTT. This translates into CASSESWDTEAFF.

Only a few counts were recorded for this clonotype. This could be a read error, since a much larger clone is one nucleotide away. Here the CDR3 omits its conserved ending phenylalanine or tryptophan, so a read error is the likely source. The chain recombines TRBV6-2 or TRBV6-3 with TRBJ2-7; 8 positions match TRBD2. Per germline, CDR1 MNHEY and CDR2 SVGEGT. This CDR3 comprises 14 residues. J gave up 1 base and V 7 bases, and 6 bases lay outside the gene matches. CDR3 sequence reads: CASTIAGTSYEQYL. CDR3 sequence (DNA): TGTGCCAGCACCATAGCGGGAACGTCCTACGAGCAGTACTTA.

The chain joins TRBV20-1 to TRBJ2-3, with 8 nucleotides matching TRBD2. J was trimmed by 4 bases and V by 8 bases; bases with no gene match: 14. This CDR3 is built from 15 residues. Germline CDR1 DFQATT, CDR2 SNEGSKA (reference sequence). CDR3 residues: CSTHLGTSIADTQYF. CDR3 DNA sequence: TGCAGTACCCACCTCGGGACTAGTATAGCAGATACGCAGTATTTT.

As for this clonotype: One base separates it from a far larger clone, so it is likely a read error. This CDR3 reads CAGKRGQETQYF. The CDR3 DNA follows: TGTGCCGGCAAGAGGGGCCAAGAGACCCAGTACTTC. The J gene is TRBJ2-5, the V gene TRBV6-8; either TRBD1 or TRBD2 may fit D (5 bases each). Germline CDR1 and CDR2: MNHGY and SAAAGT. CDR3 size: 12 residues. V was shortened by 11 bases and J by 1 base, with 11 bases between the two germline ends.

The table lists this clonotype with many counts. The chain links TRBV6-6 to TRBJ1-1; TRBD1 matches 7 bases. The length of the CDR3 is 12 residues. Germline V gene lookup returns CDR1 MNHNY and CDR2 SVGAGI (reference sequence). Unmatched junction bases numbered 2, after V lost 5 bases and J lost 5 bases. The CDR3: CASSGRGTEAFF. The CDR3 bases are TGTGCCAGCAGTGGCAGGGGGACTGAAGCTTTCTTT.

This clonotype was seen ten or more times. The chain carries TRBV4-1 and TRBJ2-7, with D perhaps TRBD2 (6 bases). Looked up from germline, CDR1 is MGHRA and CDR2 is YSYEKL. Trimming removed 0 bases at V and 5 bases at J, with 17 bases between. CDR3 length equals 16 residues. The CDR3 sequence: CASSQEGDWGIDEQYF. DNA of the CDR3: TGCGCCAGCAGCCAAGAAGGGGACTGGGGGATCGACGAGCAGTACTTC.

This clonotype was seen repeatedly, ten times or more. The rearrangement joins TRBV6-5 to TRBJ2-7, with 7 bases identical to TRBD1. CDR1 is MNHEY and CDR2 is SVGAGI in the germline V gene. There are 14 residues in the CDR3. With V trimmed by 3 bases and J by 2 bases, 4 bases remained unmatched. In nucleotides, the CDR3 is TGTGCCAGCAGTTATTCGACAGGGACCTACGAGCAGTACTTC. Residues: CASSYSTGTYEQYF.

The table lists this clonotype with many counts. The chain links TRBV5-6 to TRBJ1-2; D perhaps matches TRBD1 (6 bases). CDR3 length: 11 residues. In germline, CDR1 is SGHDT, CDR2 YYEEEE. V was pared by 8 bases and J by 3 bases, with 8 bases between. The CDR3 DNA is TGTGCCAGTCACAGGGACTATGGCTACACCTTC. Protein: CASHRDYGYTF.

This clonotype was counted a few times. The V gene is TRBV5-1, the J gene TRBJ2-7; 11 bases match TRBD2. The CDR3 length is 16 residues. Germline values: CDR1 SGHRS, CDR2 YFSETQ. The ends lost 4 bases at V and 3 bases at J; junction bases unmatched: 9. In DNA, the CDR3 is TGCGCCAGCAGCCCGCAACCGACTAGCGGGAACTACGAGCAGTACTTC. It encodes CASSPQPTSGNYEQYF.

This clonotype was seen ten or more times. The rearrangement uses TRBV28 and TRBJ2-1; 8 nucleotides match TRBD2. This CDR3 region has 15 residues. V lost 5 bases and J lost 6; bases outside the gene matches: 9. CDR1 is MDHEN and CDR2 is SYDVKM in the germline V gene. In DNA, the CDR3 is TGTGCCAGCAGTCCCGACAGCGGGAGAATCAATGAGCAGTTCTTC. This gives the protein CASSPDSGRINEQFF.

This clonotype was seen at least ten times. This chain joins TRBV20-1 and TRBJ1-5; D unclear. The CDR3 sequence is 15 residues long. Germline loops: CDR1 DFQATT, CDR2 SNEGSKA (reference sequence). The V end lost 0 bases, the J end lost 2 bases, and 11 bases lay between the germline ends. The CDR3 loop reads CSARDPNRRNQPQHF. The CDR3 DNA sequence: TGCAGTGCTAGAGATCCTAACAGACGCAATCAGCCCCAGCATTTT.

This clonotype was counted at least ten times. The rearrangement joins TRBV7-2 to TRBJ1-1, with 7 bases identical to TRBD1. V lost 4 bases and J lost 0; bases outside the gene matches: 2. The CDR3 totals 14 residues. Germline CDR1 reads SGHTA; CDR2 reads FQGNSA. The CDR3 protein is CASSSDRLNTEAFF. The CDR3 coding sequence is TGTGCCAGCAGCTCGGACAGGTTGAACACTGAAGCTTTCTTT.

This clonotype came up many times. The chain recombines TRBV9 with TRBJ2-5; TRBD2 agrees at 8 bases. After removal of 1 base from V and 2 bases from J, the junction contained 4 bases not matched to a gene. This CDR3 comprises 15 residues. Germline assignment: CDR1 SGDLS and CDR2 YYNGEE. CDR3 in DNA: TGTGCCAGCAGCGTAACAGCGGGAGTTCAAGAGACCCAGTACTTC. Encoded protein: CASSVTAGVQETQYF.

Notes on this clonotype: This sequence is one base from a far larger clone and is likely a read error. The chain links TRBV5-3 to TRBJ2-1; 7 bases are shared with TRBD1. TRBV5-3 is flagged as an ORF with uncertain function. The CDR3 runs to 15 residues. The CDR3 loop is CGSSSRDSSYNEQFF. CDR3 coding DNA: TGTGGCAGCAGTTCCCGGGACAGCTCCTACAATGAGCAGTTCTTC.

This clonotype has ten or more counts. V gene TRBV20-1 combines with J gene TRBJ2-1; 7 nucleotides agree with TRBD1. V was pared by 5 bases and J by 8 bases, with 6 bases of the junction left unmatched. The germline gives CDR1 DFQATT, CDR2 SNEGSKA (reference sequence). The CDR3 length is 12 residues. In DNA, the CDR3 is TGCAGTGCTCCCAGGGGGTGGGATGAGCAGTTCTTC. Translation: CSAPRGWDEQFF.

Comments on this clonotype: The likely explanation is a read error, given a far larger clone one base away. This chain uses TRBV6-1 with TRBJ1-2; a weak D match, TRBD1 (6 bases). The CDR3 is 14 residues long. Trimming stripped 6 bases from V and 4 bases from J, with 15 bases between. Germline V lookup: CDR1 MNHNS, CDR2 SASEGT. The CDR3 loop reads CASRERGISYGYTF. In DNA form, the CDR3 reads TGTGCCAGCAGAGAAAGGGGGATATCCTATGGCTACACCTTC.

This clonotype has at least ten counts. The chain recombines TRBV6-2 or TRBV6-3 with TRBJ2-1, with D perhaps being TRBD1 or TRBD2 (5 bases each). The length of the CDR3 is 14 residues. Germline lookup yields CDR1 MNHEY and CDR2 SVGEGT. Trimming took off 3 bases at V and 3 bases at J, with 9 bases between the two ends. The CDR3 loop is CASSYGTDYNEQFF. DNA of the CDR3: TGTGCCAGCAGTTATGGGACGGACTACAATGAGCAGTTCTTC.

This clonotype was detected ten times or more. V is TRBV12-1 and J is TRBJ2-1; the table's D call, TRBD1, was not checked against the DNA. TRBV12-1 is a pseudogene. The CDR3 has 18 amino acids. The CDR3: CASSLVPGWVYLTDEQFF. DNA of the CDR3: TGTGCCAGCAGCCTTGTCCCCGGGTGGGTTTACCTTACTGATGAGCAGTTCTTC.

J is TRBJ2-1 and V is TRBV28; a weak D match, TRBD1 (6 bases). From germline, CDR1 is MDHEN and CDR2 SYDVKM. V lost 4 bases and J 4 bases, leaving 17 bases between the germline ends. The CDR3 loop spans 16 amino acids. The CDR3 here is CASSSSGTRSYNEQFF. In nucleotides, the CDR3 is TGTGCCAGCAGTTCCTCCGGGACAAGATCTTACAATGAGCAGTTCTTC.